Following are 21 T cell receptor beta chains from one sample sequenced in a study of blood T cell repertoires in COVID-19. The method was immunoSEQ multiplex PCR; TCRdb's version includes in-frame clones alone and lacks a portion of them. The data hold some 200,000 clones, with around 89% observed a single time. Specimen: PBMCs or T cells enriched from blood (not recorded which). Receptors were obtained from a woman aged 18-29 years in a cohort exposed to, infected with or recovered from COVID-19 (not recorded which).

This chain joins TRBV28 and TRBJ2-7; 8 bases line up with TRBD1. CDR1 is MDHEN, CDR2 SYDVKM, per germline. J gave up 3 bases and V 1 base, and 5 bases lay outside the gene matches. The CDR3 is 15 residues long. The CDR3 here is CASSLSTGGFYEQYF. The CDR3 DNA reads TGTGCCAGCAGTTTATCTACAGGGGGATTCTACGAGCAGTACTTC.

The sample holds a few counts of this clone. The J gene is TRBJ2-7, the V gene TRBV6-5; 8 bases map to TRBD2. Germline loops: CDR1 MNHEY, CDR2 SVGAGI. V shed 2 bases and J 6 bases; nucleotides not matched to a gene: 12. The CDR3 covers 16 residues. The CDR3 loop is CASSYQLAGGKSEQYF. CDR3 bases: TGTGCCAGCAGTTACCAACTGGCGGGGGGTAAAAGCGAGCAGTACTTC.

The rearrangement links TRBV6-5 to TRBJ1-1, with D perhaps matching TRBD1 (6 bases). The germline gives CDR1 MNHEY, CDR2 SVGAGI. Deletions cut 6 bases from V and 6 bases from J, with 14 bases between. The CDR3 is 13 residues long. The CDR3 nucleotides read TGTGCCAGCAGGTGGTCCAGGGGCGCTGAAGCTTTCTTT. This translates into CASRWSRGAEAFF.

In DNA form, the CDR3 reads TGTGCCAGCAGCCGGGACAGTGCAACTAATGAAAAACTGTTTTTT. Translation gives CASSRDSATNEKLFF. This rearrangement joins TRBV6-5 to TRBJ1-4; 7 bases agree with TRBD1. This CDR3 comprises 15 residues. Germline V gene lookup returns CDR1 MNHEY and CDR2 SVGAGI. V was pared by 6 bases and J by 0 bases, with 4 bases of the junction left unmatched.

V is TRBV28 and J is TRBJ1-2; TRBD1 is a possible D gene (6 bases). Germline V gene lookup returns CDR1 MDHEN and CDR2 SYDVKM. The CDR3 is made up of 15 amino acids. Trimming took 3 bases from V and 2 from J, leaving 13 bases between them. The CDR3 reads CASSFPGGRNYGYTF. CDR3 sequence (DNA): TGTGCCAGCAGTTTCCCGGGGGGCCGAAACTATGGCTACACCTTC.

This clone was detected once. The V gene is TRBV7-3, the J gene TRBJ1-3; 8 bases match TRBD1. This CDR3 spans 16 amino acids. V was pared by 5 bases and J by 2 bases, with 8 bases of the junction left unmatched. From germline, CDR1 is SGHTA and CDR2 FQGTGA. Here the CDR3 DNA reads TGTGCCAGCAGCGCGGGACAGGTGGGGACTGGAAACACCATATATTTT. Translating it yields CASSAGQVGTGNTIYF.

The CDR3 reads CASSPLAGEYEQYF. The CDR3 DNA reads as TGTGCCAGCTCCCCCCTAGCGGGAGAATACGAGCAGTACTTC. J is TRBJ2-7 and V is TRBV18; 10 bases are a match to TRBD2. V shed 6 bases, J shed 4 bases, and the junction held 6 bases outside the gene matches. Germline-derived CDR1 and CDR2 are KGHSH and LQKENI. The CDR3 covers 14 residues.

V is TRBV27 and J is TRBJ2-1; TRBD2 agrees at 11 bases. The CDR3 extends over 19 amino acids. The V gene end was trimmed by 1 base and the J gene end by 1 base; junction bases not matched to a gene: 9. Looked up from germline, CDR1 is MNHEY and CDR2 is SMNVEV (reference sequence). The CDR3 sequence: CASSLWAGTSGASYNEQFF. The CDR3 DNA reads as TGTGCCAGCAGTTTATGGGCCGGGACTAGCGGAGCTTCCTACAATGAGCAGTTCTTC.

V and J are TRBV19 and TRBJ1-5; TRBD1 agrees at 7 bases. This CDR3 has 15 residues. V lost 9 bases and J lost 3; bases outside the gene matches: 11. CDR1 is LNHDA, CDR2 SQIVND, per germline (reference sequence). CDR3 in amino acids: CASRGWDSSNQPQHF. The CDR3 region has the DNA TGTGCCAGCCGCGGGTGGGACAGCTCCAATCAGCCCCAGCATTTT.

Written as DNA, the CDR3 is TGTGCCAGCAGTCCGAACACCCCGGGACAGGGGGCCGACGAGCAGTACTTC. Protein: CASSPNTPGQGADEQYF. The J gene is TRBJ2-7, the V gene TRBV27, with 12 bases that match TRBD1. This CDR3 spans 17 amino acids. The germline CDR1 and CDR2 sequences are MNHEY and SMNVEV (reference sequence). J gave up 5 bases and V 5 bases, and 13 bases lay outside the gene matches.

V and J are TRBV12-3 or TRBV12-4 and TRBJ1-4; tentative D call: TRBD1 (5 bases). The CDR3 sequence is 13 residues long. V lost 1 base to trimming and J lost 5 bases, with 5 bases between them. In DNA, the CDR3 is TGTGCCAGCAGTTTAGAGGGGAATGAAAAACTGTTTTTT. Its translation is CASSLEGNEKLFF.

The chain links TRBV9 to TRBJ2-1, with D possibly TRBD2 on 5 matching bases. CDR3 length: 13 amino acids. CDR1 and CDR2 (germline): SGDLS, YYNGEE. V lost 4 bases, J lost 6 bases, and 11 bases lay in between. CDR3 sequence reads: CASSSGGFNEQFF. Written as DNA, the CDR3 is TGTGCCAGCAGCTCAGGAGGCTTCAATGAGCAGTTCTTC.

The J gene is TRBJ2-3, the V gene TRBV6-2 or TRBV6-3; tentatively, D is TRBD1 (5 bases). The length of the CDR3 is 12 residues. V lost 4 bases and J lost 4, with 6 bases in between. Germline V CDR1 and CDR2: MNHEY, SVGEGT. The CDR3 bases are TGTGCCAGCAGTTCGACAGCAGATACGCAGTATTTT. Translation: CASSSTADTQYF.

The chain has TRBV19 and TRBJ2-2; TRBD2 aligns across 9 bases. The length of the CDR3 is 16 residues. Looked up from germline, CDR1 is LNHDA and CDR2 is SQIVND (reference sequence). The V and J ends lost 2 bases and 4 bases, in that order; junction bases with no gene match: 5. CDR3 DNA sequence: TGTGCCAGTAGTATAAGGACTAGCGATCGCACCGGGGAGCTGTTTTTT. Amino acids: CASSIRTSDRTGELFF.

As DNA, the CDR3 is TGTGCCAGCAGCCCCCGGGACAGGGCCTCCGAGCAGTACTTC. This translates into CASSPRDRASEQYF. The chain uses TRBV7-9 and TRBJ2-7; 9 nucleotides agree with TRBD1. V was clipped by 5 bases and J by 6 bases; unmatched bases: 8. The CDR3 runs 14 residues. Germline CDR1 is SEHNR and CDR2 is FQNEAQ (reference sequence). The whole variable domain, remainder taken from reference TRBV7-9 and TRBJ2-7, is DTGVSQNPRHKITKRGQNVTFRCDPISEHNRLYWYRQTLGQGPEFLTYFQNEAQLEKSRLLSDRFSAERPKGSFSTLEIQRTEQGDSAMYLCASSPRDRASEQYFGPGTRLTVT.

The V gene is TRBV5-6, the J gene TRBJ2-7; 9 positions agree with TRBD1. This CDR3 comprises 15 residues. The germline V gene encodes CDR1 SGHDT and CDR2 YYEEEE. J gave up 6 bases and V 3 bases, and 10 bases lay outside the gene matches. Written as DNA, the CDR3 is TGTGCCAGCAGCTCAATTCCGGGACAGGGACTCGAGCAGTACTTC. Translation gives CASSSIPGQGLEQYF.

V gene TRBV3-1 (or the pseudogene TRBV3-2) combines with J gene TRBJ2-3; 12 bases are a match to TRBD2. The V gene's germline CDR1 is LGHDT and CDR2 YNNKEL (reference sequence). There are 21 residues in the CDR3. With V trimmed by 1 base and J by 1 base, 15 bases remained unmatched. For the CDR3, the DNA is TGTGCCAGCAGCCAAGGTGATCTAGCGGGGGGGCGGTTTTTGGGCACAGATACGCAGTATTTT. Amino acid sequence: CASSQGDLAGGRFLGTDTQYF.

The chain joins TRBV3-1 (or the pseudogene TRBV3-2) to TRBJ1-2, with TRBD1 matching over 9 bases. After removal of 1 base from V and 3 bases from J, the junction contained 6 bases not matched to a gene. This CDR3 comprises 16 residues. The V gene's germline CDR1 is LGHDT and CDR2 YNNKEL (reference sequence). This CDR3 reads CASSQAQTGGDYGYTF. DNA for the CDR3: TGTGCCAGCAGCCAAGCCCAGACAGGGGGGGACTATGGCTACACCTTC.

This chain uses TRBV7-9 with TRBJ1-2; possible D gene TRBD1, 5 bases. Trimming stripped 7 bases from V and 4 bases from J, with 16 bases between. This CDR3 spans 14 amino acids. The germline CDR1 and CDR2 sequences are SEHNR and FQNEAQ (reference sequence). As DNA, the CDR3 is TGTGCCAGCACCCTGGGGGGTATCGGCTATGGCTACACCTTC. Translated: CASTLGGIGYGYTF.

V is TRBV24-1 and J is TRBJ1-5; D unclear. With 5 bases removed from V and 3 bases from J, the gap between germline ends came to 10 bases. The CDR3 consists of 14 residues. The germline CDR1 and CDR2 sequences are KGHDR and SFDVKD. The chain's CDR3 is CATSASGLNQPQHF. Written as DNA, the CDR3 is TGTGCCACCAGTGCATCAGGTCTCAATCAGCCCCAGCATTTT.

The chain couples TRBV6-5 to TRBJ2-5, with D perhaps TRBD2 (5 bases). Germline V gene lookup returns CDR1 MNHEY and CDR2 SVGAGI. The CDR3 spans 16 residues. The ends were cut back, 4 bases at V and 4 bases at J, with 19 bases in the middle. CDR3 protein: CASSSARALFGETQYF. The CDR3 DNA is TGTGCCAGCAGTTCTGCGCGGGCCCTTTTCGGAGAGACCCAGTACTTC.